The 32 T cell receptor beta chains below all came from one sample that was sequenced in a study of shared clonotypes between healthy human individuals. Produced via immunoSEQ multiplex PCR; TCRdb's table is partial and in-frame only. The sample comprises roughly 2.6 million clones, approximately 92% of which are singletons, and around 0.15% rests with the top ten. Sequenced sample: naive CD4+ T cells sorted from blood. Subset of the sample: CD45RA+ positively selected. The source of these receptors is a young man in good health.

The V and J genes are TRBV7-2 and TRBJ1-2; the D is unclear. Germline CDR1 is SGHTA and CDR2 is FQGNSA. Trimming shortened V by 2 bases and J by 7 bases, and 14 bases separated the two germline ends. The CDR3 sequence is 14 residues long. In DNA form, the CDR3 reads TGTGCCAGCAGCTTATCCGAGGGCGGACGTGGCTACACCTTC. This translates into CASSLSEGGRGYTF.

This chain joins TRBV30 and TRBJ1-2; TRBD1 aligns across 8 bases. The V segment lost 2 bases and the J segment 13 bases; nucleotides outside the gene matches: 12. Germline loops: CDR1 GTSNPN, CDR2 SVGIG (reference sequence). This CDR3 comprises 13 residues. For the CDR3, the DNA is TGTGCCTGGAGTTCCCGGACAGGGTCGTCTCTCACCTTC. Translating gives CAWSSRTGSSLTF. Full variable domain (rest looked up from reference TRBV30 and TRBJ1-2): SQTIHQWPATLVQPVGSPLSLECTVEGTSNPNLYWYRQAAGRGLQLLFYSVGIGQISSEVPQNLSASRPQDRQFILSSKKLLLSDSGFYLCAWSSRTGSSLTFGSGTRLTVV.

The chain uses TRBV18 and TRBJ2-5, with D maybe TRBD1 (5 bases). Looked up from germline, CDR1 is KGHSH and CDR2 is LQKENI. The V end was cut by 4 bases, the J end by 5 bases, with 14 bases between. This CDR3 is built from 14 residues. The CDR3 nucleotides are TGTGCCAGCTCACTACAAGGGGTCTCTGAGACCCAGTACTTC. Protein sequence: CASSLQGVSETQYF. Variable domain in full (rest from reference TRBV18 and TRBJ2-5): NAGVMQNPRHLVRRRGQEARLRCSPMKGHSHVYWYRQLPEEGLKFMVYLQKENIIDESGMPKERFSAEFPKEGPSILRIQQVVRGDSAAYFCASSLQGVSETQYFGPGTRLLVL.

In this sample, this clone turned up once. This chain uses TRBV5-6 with TRBJ1-2; D gene ambiguous. Germline loops: CDR1 SGHDT, CDR2 YYEEEE. Trimming removed 0 bases at V and 4 bases at J, with 7 bases between. This CDR3 is built from 13 residues. DNA of the CDR3: TGTGCCAGCAGCTTGGTGGAGGGCTATGGCTACACCTTC. The encoded protein is CASSLVEGYGYTF.

This CDR3 reads CATRLLGGTDTQYF. CDR3 nucleotides: TGTGCCACGAGATTGTTGGGGGGCACAGATACGCAGTATTTT. The V gene is TRBV6-4, the J gene TRBJ2-3, with D perhaps given as TRBD1 or TRBD2 (5 bases each). V was trimmed by 10 bases and J by 1 base, leaving 15 bases between them. From germline, CDR1 is MRHNA and CDR2 SNTAGT. This CDR3 contains 14 residues.

This chain's CDR3 is CAISESTGAGTGELFF. The CDR3 coding sequence is TGTGCCATCAGTGAGTCGACGGGGGCAGGGACCGGGGAGCTGTTTTTT. J is TRBJ2-2 and V is TRBV10-3; perhaps D is TRBD1 or TRBD2 (6 bases each). In germline, CDR1 is ENHRY, CDR2 SYGVKD. The CDR3 has 16 amino acids. The germline V and J ends were trimmed by 0 bases and 5 bases, with 13 bases remaining between them.

This clone occurred once. The chain recombines TRBV11-3 with TRBJ2-7, with D unresolved. The CDR3 sequence is 16 residues long. The V end lost 5 bases, the J end lost 1 base, and 18 bases lay between the germline ends. The germline V gene has CDR1 SGHNT and CDR2 YENEEA. CDR3: CASSALNLRPSYEQYF. The CDR3 nucleotides read TGTGCCAGCAGCGCCCTAAACCTTCGACCGTCCTACGAGCAGTACTTC.

CDR3 loop: CASSSDRASSYNEQFF. The CDR3 DNA follows: TGTGCCAGTAGTAGTGACAGGGCGAGCTCCTACAATGAGCAGTTCTTC. V is TRBV19 and J is TRBJ2-1; 7 bases line up with TRBD1. The junction had 6 bases not matched to a gene; V was cut back by 4 bases and J by 0 bases. Germline V gives CDR1 LNHDA, CDR2 SQIVND (reference sequence). The CDR3 has 16 residues.

This sequence joins TRBV6-4 and TRBJ2-2; D is uncertain. Trimming stripped 4 bases from V and 14 bases from J, with 11 bases between. The CDR3 has 11 amino acids. The germline CDR1 and CDR2 sequences are MRHNA and SNTAGT. The CDR3 DNA sequence: TGTGCCAGCAGTGCGATGGGCAGACTGTTTTTT. It translates to CASSAMGRLFF.

As concerns this clone: The sample holds other DNA sequences that translate to the same CDR3. This chain links TRBV5-1 with TRBJ1-2, with TRBD1 matching 10 bases. Germline V gene lookup returns CDR1 SGHRS and CDR2 YFSETQ. V was clipped by 5 bases and J by 2 bases; unmatched bases: 3. CDR3 length: 14 residues. CDR3 nucleotide sequence: TGCGCCAGCAGTCCGGGACAGGGGAACTATGGCTACACCTTC. Protein sequence: CASSPGQGNYGYTF. Looking up the rest from reference TRBV5-1 and TRBJ1-2 gives the full variable domain: KAGVTQTPRYLIKTRGQQVTLSCSPISGHRSVSWYQQTPGQGLQFLFEYFSETQRNKGNFPGRFSGRQFSNSRSEMNVSTLELGDSALYLCASSPGQGNYGYTFGSGTRLTVV.

This clone was counted once. The V and J genes are TRBV5-6 and TRBJ2-7; D is undetermined. V lost 4 bases and J lost 9, with 14 bases in between. The germline V gene encodes CDR1 SGHDT and CDR2 YYEEEE. The CDR3 loop spans 12 amino acids. DNA of the CDR3: TGTGCCAGCAGCGGGCTAGGTCCGGGGCAGTACTTC. It yields the protein CASSGLGPGQYF.

The V call is TRBV9, the J call TRBJ2-5, with TRBD1 matching over 12 bases. This CDR3 has 17 amino acids. With 3 bases clipped from V and 5 bases from J, the junction kept 11 bases outside the gene matches. The germline V gene encodes CDR1 SGDLS and CDR2 YYNGEE. CDR3 sequence reads: CASSATSGTGGLETQYF. CDR3 nucleotides: TGTGCCAGCAGCGCGACTTCCGGGACAGGGGGCTTGGAGACCCAGTACTTC.

This chain uses TRBV5-1 with TRBJ1-2; 7 positions agree with TRBD1. Germline V lookup: CDR1 SGHRS, CDR2 YFSETQ. The CDR3 length is 16 residues. Germline trimming cut 3 bases from V and 3 bases from J; bases unmatched to any gene: 11. Written as DNA, the CDR3 is TGCGCCAGCAGCTCCGGGGGAGGGACAGTTCACTATGGCTACACCTTC. Protein sequence: CASSSGGGTVHYGYTF.

The chain links TRBV5-4 to TRBJ2-3; no clear D. Germline CDR1 SGHNT, CDR2 YYREEE (reference sequence). V lost 1 base and J 2 bases, leaving 5 bases between the germline ends. The CDR3 runs to 13 residues. The DNA for the CDR3 is TGTGCCAGCAGCTTGTTCAACACAGATACGCAGTATTTT. It yields the protein CASSLFNTDTQYF.

The rearrangement joins TRBV5-4 to TRBJ2-3; D may be TRBD2 (7 bases). The V end lost 0 bases, the J end lost 6 bases, and 17 bases lay between the germline ends. The CDR3 is 16 amino acids. Germline V gene data show CDR1 as SGHNT and CDR2 as YYREEE (reference sequence). The CDR3 is CASSLGSAGARDTQYF. The CDR3 nucleotides read TGTGCCAGCAGCTTGGGGTCGGCGGGGGCCCGGGATACGCAGTATTTT.

The chain links TRBV6-5 to TRBJ1-1, with D perhaps TRBD1 (6 bases). V lost 8 bases, J lost 5 bases, and 18 bases lay in between. In germline, CDR1 is MNHEY, CDR2 SVGAGI. The CDR3 loop spans 14 amino acids. CDR3 residues: CASVAVKGGTEAFF. The CDR3 bases are TGTGCCAGCGTTGCAGTCAAAGGGGGTACTGAAGCTTTCTTT.

The chain couples TRBV28 to TRBJ1-2; D gene uncertain. V was clipped by 6 bases and J by 0 bases, with 8 bases between them. Germline CDR1 MDHEN, CDR2 SYDVKM. CDR3 size: 13 residues. CDR3 sequence reads: CASSLTTNYGYTF. Here the CDR3 DNA reads TGTGCCAGCAGCCTGACAACTAACTATGGCTACACCTTC.

This sequence joins TRBV30 and TRBJ2-7; 12 bases line up with TRBD1. This CDR3 comprises 13 residues. Germline V gives CDR1 GTSNPN, CDR2 SVGIG (reference sequence). CDR3 region: CAWDRGPSYEQYF. The CDR3 DNA is TGTGCTTGGGACAGGGGGCCCTCCTACGAGCAGTACTTC.

CDR3 sequence (DNA): TGTGCCAGCAGTGGGTGGACGTCCTACGAGCAGTACTTC. It translates to CASSGWTSYEQYF. The V gene is TRBV2, the J gene TRBJ2-5, with D uncertain. The DNA end is a closer match to TRBJ2-7, so the J assignment may be wrong. CDR3 length equals 13 residues. Germline CDR1 is SNHLY and CDR2 is FYNNEI.

For the CDR3, the DNA is TGTGCCACCCAAGGACAGGGGCAAGAGACCCAGTACTTC. This gives the protein CATQGQGQETQYF. This chain connects TRBV18 to TRBJ2-5; 9 positions agree with TRBD1. Germline CDR1 KGHSH, CDR2 LQKENI. V shed 10 bases and J 2 bases; nucleotides not matched to a gene: 5. The CDR3 loop spans 13 amino acids.

The chain uses TRBV5-1 and TRBJ2-7; D uncertain. Germline CDR1 and CDR2: SGHRS and YFSETQ. The CDR3 runs 14 residues. Deletions cut 1 base from V and 3 bases from J, with 11 bases between. For the CDR3, the DNA is TGCGCCAGCAGCTTGAGCCTATCCGACTACGAGCAGTACTTC. Its translation is CASSLSLSDYEQYF.

The V gene is TRBV7-9, the J gene TRBJ2-7; D tentatively fits TRBD1 or TRBD2 (5 bases each). Germline V gene lookup returns CDR1 SEHNR and CDR2 FQNEAQ (reference sequence). The V end lost 6 bases, the J end lost 2 bases, and 11 bases lay between the germline ends. The CDR3 contains 13 residues. The CDR3 nucleotides read TGTGCCAGCAGTCGGGACGGTACCTACGAGCAGTACTTC. Translation gives CASSRDGTYEQYF.

The V and J genes are TRBV2 and TRBJ2-2, with 12 bases fitting TRBD2. This CDR3 region has 16 residues. Trimming cost V 4 bases and J 6 bases; bases outside gene matches: 6. Germline V gene data show CDR1 as SNHLY and CDR2 as FYNNEI. This CDR3 is CASSGSLAGGPGELFF. The CDR3 region has the DNA TGTGCCAGCAGTGGGTCCCTAGCGGGAGGGCCCGGGGAGCTGTTTTTT.

This clone was observed a single time. The chain carries TRBV5-6 and TRBJ1-2; 9 bases are shared with TRBD1. The CDR3 contains 16 residues. Germline-derived CDR1 and CDR2 are SGHDT and YYEEEE. J gave up 2 bases and V 2 bases, and 7 bases lay outside the gene matches. CDR3 coding DNA: TGTGCCAGCAGCTTCGTGGGGACAGGGCCGAACTATGGCTACACCTTC. Protein: CASSFVGTGPNYGYTF.

The rearrangement uses TRBV5-1 and TRBJ2-5; 8 positions match TRBD2. The CDR3 has 16 residues. Germline assignment: CDR1 SGHRS and CDR2 YFSETQ. V was pared by 1 base and J by 1 base, with 6 bases of the junction left unmatched. The CDR3 region has the DNA TGCGCCAGCAGCTTGTCGAGGCTAGCGGGCCAAGAGACCCAGTACTTC. This encodes CASSLSRLAGQETQYF.

The J gene is TRBJ2-2, the V gene TRBV11-2; perhaps TRBD2 as D (5 bases). This CDR3 is built from 14 residues. CDR1 SGHAT and CDR2 FQNNGV come from the germline V gene. V was clipped by 3 bases and J by 5 bases, with 10 bases between them. Written as DNA, the CDR3 is TGTGCCAGCAGCTTCCGGGGTCGGACCGGGGAGCTGTTTTTT. Residues: CASSFRGRTGELFF.

The J gene is TRBJ1-5, the V gene TRBV28; 8 positions agree with TRBD1. The CDR3 length is 14 residues. The V gene's germline CDR1 is MDHEN and CDR2 SYDVKM. With V trimmed by 9 bases and J by 3 bases, 7 bases remained unmatched. CDR3 amino acids: CASDGQGINQPQHF. CDR3 coding DNA: TGTGCCAGTGACGGACAGGGAATCAATCAGCCCCAGCATTTT.

The V and J genes are TRBV11-3 and TRBJ2-3; TRBD1 matches at 10 bases. This CDR3 comprises 15 residues. CDR1 is SGHNT and CDR2 is YENEEA in the germline V gene. The trim removed 5 bases at V and 2 bases at J, leaving 4 bases unmatched. CDR3 sequence (DNA): TGTGCCAGCAGCAGGGGGACAGGGGTCACAGATACGCAGTATTTT. Its protein product is CASSRGTGVTDTQYF.

This clone has only a few counts. Additional DNA sequences in this sample encode the identical CDR3. The chain is built from TRBV18 and TRBJ1-5, with D hard to call. CDR1 is KGHSH, CDR2 LQKENI, per germline. V dropped 3 bases and J dropped 3 bases, with 6 bases sitting between them. The CDR3 totals 13 residues. CDR3 loop: CASSPDLNQPQHF. The CDR3 DNA is TGTGCCAGCTCACCCGACCTCAATCAGCCCCAGCATTTT.

The V and J genes are TRBV5-8 and TRBJ2-7; D not resolved. Germline V gene lookup returns CDR1 SGHTS and CDR2 YDEGEE. CDR3 length: 15 residues. The germline V and J ends were trimmed by 0 bases and 2 bases, with 12 bases remaining between them. This CDR3 reads CASSLVSGLTYEQYF. DNA of the CDR3: TGTGCCAGCAGCTTGGTTAGTGGGCTAACCTACGAGCAGTACTTC.

CDR3 sequence reads: CSVSGQQNTEAFF. CDR3 coding DNA: TGCAGCGTCTCGGGGCAACAGAACACTGAAGCTTTCTTT. The V gene is TRBV29-1, the J gene TRBJ1-1, with D perhaps TRBD1 (5 bases). The germline V gene has CDR1 SQVTM and CDR2 ANQGSEA. Between the trimmed V and J ends, which lost 6 bases and 1 base, there was a span of 12 bases. CDR3 length: 13 residues.

V is TRBV7-9 and J is TRBJ2-2; D is ambiguous. The CDR3 has 14 residues. Trimming removed 1 base from V and 3 bases from J, with 6 bases in between. CDR1 and CDR2 (germline): SEHNR, FQNEAQ (reference sequence). DNA of the CDR3: TGTGCCAGCAGCTTAGTGGCGGACACCGGGGAGCTGTTTTTT. Translation gives CASSLVADTGELFF.